This entry features one T cell receptor (beta chain) sequence. J was trimmed by 3 bases and V by 3 bases; bases with no gene match: 6. Per germline, CDR1 SEHNR and CDR2 FQNEAQ (reference sequence). The CDR3 is made up of 18 amino acids. The sample is drawn from a study of technical replicates of blood from several donors. Repertoires were generated with immunoSEQ multiplex PCR, while TCRdb's copy carries only in-frame clones and drops some. The table lists about 66,000 clones, 92% of them singletons. The sequenced sample consisted of T cells isolated from PBMCs. The sequence derives from a human donor in good health. The V call is TRBV7-9, the J call TRBJ2-6; 12 bases align to TRBD2. This CDR3 is CASSFLAGGPSGANVLTF. CDR3 nucleotides: TGTGCCAGCAGCTTCCTAGCGGGAGGGCCAAGTGGGGCCAACGTCCTGACTTTC.